This TCR beta chain was obtained from a study of blood T cells in healthy people across ages. Trimming left V 9 bases short and J 6 bases short, with 12 bases between. The CDR3 runs 11 residues. Sample-barcoded 5' priming and a J-beta primer mix drove a second PCR of roughly 7 to 11 cycles. Each cDNA molecule was tagged by a template-switch adaptor that had 12 random nucleotides. TCRdb redid the calling of the 5' RACE reads with MiXCR, one entry per CDR3 protein. Of 1.2 million to 1.5 million distinct CDR3 sequences listed, 45% to 70% are singletons. This clonotype has only a few counts. Isolation recovered at least 6.5 million PBMCs from every sample.

The sample comprised blood. The chain has TRBV12-3 or TRBV12-4 and TRBJ2-7; TRBD2 might be the D (6 bases). This receptor was identified in a man aged 18 to 29 in good health. The CDR3 loop is CASTHGGEQYF. In nucleotides, the CDR3 is TGTGCCAGTACCCACGGGGGCGAGCAGTACTTC.